A single sample gave rise to the 19 T cell receptor beta chains below, sequenced in a study of T cell changes during pregnancy in multiple sclerosis. Generated by immunoSEQ multiplex PCR, the TCRdb table keeps only in-frame clones and is missing some. The sample has some 29,000 clones; roughly 91% are singletons. The sequenced sample was CD8+ T cells from peripheral blood mononuclear cells, obtained in the second trimester of pregnancy. Receptors were obtained from a female donor in good health, enrolled as a control in a pregnancy study.

Concerning this clone: At one end, the junction sequence differs from germline, possibly due to a read error. This sequence joins TRBV7-9 and TRBJ2-7; a possible D gene is TRBD1 (5 bases). The V gene's germline CDR1 is SEHNR and CDR2 FQNEAQ (reference sequence). This CDR3 comprises 14 residues. CDR3 sequence: CASTLSNRSYEQYF. CDR3 sequence (DNA): TGTGCCAGCACCTTATCCAACAGGTCATACGAGCAGTACTTC.

This clone appeared once. J is TRBJ2-7 and V is TRBV9; 9 bases are shared with TRBD2. The CDR3 length is 14 residues. The germline gives CDR1 SGDLS, CDR2 YYNGEE. J lost 6 bases, V lost 1 base, and 5 bases had no gene match. The CDR3 DNA reads TGTGCCAGCAGCGTACGCCTAGCGGGGAGCGAGCAGTACTTC. This encodes CASSVRLAGSEQYF.

The chain recombines TRBV9 with TRBJ1-5; D not resolved. The CDR3 consists of 14 residues. Between the trimmed V and J ends, which lost 0 bases and 2 bases, there was a span of 6 bases. CDR1 is SGDLS and CDR2 is YYNGEE in the germline V gene. CDR3 loop: CASSVGEGNQPQHF. The CDR3 DNA reads as TGTGCCAGCAGCGTAGGTGAGGGCAATCAGCCCCAGCATTTT. The full variable domain, its missing parts supplied by reference TRBV9 and TRBJ1-5, is DSGVTQTPKHLITATGQRVTLRCSPRSGDLSVYWYQQSLDQGLQFLIQYYNGEERAKGNILERFSAQQFPDLHSELNLSSLELGDSALYFCASSVGEGNQPQHFGDGTRLSIL.

V usage is TRBV13 and J usage is TRBJ1-4; weak D call: TRBD1 (5 bases). The CDR3 totals 15 residues. In germline, CDR1 is PRHDT, CDR2 FYEKMQ (reference sequence). The V end was cut by 3 bases, the J end by 4 bases, with 12 bases between. CDR3 in DNA: TGTGCCAGCAGCTTCAGGGTTAGGGGTAATGAAAAACTGTTTTTT. This codes for CASSFRVRGNEKLFF.

The CDR3 protein is CASSPTAGGADTQYF. DNA for the CDR3: TGTGCCAGCAGCCCAACGGCGGGGGGCGCAGATACGCAGTATTTT. The V and J genes are TRBV6-4 and TRBJ2-3; 8 bases line up with TRBD2. The CDR3 sequence is 15 residues long. J was trimmed by 4 bases and V by 6 bases; bases with no gene match: 9. Per germline, CDR1 MRHNA and CDR2 SNTAGT.

The chain has TRBV4-3 and TRBJ2-5; 11 nucleotides match TRBD2. J lost 4 bases, V lost 0 bases, and 4 bases had no gene match. The CDR3 has 16 residues. Germline-derived CDR1 and CDR2 are LGHNA and YSLEER. This CDR3 reads CASSQDPTSGAETQYF. In nucleotides, the CDR3 is TGCGCCAGCAGCCAAGATCCGACTAGCGGGGCAGAGACCCAGTACTTC.

A single count supports this clone. This chain uses TRBV27 with TRBJ1-2; D unresolved. V was clipped by 7 bases and J by 5 bases, with 20 bases between them. CDR1 and CDR2 from the germline V gene are MNHEY and SMNVEV (reference sequence). This CDR3 region has 15 residues. DNA for the CDR3: TGTGCCAGCACCCTATCTGTAGAGTCCCCGTATGGCTACACCTTC. This codes for CASTLSVESPYGYTF.

The chain couples TRBV27 to TRBJ2-3; D gene unclear. The V end lost 4 bases, the J end lost 4 bases, and 9 bases lay between the germline ends. This CDR3 contains 13 residues. Germline CDR1 reads MNHEY; CDR2 reads SMNVEV (reference sequence). The CDR3 DNA reads as TGTGCCAGCAGTTCCCCGCCGGCAGATACGCAGTATTTT. Protein product: CASSSPPADTQYF.

The V gene is TRBV2, the J gene TRBJ2-2; D is unclear. Germline-derived CDR1 and CDR2 are SNHLY and FYNNEI. The CDR3 has 12 amino acids. Trimming removed 5 bases at V and 3 bases at J, with 4 bases between. The CDR3 DNA reads TGTGCCAGCAGTTACTACACCGGGGAGCTGTTTTTT. Its protein is CASSYYTGELFF.

This clone showed up just once. The chain recombines TRBV5-1 with TRBJ2-7, with 7 bases aligning to TRBD1. The CDR3 has 14 amino acids. V lost 4 bases to trimming and J lost 2 bases; unmatched junction nucleotides: 6. Germline V gene sequence: CDR1 SGHRS, CDR2 YFSETQ. The DNA of the CDR3 is TGCGCCAGCAGCATAAAAGGACAGGCCTACGAGCAGTACTTC. This encodes CASSIKGQAYEQYF.

The V gene is TRBV7-9, the J gene TRBJ2-1; D ambiguous. CDR3 length: 13 residues. Trimming cost V 6 bases and J 0 bases, with 6 bases left between them. The germline V gene has CDR1 SEHNR and CDR2 FQNEAQ (reference sequence). Here the CDR3 DNA reads TGTGCCAGCAGTCGAGCCTCCTACAATGAGCAGTTCTTC. It specifies CASSRASYNEQFF.

The V call is TRBV7-9, the J call TRBJ1-2, with D possibly being TRBD1 (6 bases). CDR1 is SEHNR and CDR2 is FQNEAQ in the germline V gene (reference sequence). The CDR3 is made up of 11 amino acids. The ends were cut back, 5 bases at V and 14 bases at J, with 15 bases in the middle. Here the CDR3 reads CASSPAAGDTF. The CDR3 DNA follows: TGTGCCAGCAGCCCGGCTGCAGGGGATACCTTC.

This sequence joins TRBV7-9 and TRBJ1-5, with 7 bases fitting TRBD1. The V segment lost 1 base and the J segment 7 bases; nucleotides outside the gene matches: 4. Germline CDR1 and CDR2: SEHNR and FQNEAQ (reference sequence). The length of the CDR3 is 14 residues. The CDR3 is CASSLGQGGQPQHF. DNA for the CDR3: TGTGCCAGCAGCTTAGGACAGGGTGGACAGCCCCAGCATTTT.

This clone was found once. The rearrangement uses TRBV7-9 and TRBJ1-2, with D perhaps matching TRBD1 (6 bases). From germline, CDR1 is SEHNR and CDR2 FQNEAQ (reference sequence). Trimming stripped 1 base from V and 2 bases from J, with 8 bases between. The CDR3 spans 14 residues. CDR3 nucleotides: TGTGCCAGCAGCTTAGTTGGGGGCAACTATGGCTACACCTTC. Its translation: CASSLVGGNYGYTF.

The chain joins TRBV5-6 to TRBJ1-3; unclear D gene. The CDR3 is made up of 13 amino acids. Trimming removed 4 bases from V and 4 bases from J, with 9 bases in between. Per the germline V gene, CDR1 is SGHDT and CDR2 is YYEEEE. The CDR3 DNA reads TGTGCCAGCAGCATCGGTACCGGAAACACCATATATTTT. Amino acid sequence: CASSIGTGNTIYF.

The DNA for the CDR3 is TGCAGCGCCGGACAGGGGGTGAGGCGCAACACTGAAGCTTTCTTT. It specifies CSAGQGVRRNTEAFF. The chain combines TRBV29-1 with TRBJ1-1, with 10 bases lining up with TRBD1. V dropped 7 bases and J dropped 2; count of bases not matched to a gene: 10. There are 15 residues in the CDR3. The germline CDR1 and CDR2 sequences are SQVTM and ANQGSEA.

The gene calls are TRBV6-4 and TRBJ2-3, with 11 bases identical to TRBD1. V lost 6 bases and J lost 1; bases outside the gene matches: 3. This CDR3 is 15 amino acids long. Per germline, CDR1 MRHNA and CDR2 SNTAGT. CDR3 nucleotides: TGTGCCAGCAGCGGGACAGGGGGGGGCACAGATACGCAGTATTTT. This codes for CASSGTGGGTDTQYF.

The rearrangement joins TRBV27 to TRBJ1-5; D is perhaps TRBD1 (5 bases). The CDR3 length is 13 residues. In germline, CDR1 is MNHEY, CDR2 SMNVEV (reference sequence). V was pared by 6 bases and J by 4 bases, with 10 bases between. The CDR3, as DNA: TGTGCCAGCAGGCAGGGTATTAATCAGCCCCAGCATTTT. Residues: CASRQGINQPQHF.

V and J are TRBV19 and TRBJ1-2; unclear D gene. This CDR3 region has 15 residues. Germline V lookup: CDR1 LNHDA, CDR2 SQIVND (reference sequence). V lost 5 bases and J 4 bases, leaving 17 bases between the germline ends. CDR3 loop: CASSAPLGSRYGYTF. The CDR3 DNA sequence: TGTGCCAGTAGTGCTCCTCTGGGGAGTCGCTATGGCTACACCTTC.